Following are 18 T cell receptor beta chains from one sample sequenced in a study of blood T cell repertoires in COVID-19. Measured with immunoSEQ multiplex PCR; TCRdb has only the in-frame clones, and not every one. The repertoire consists of roughly 380,000 clones, with approximately 89% occurring once and the leading ten covering roughly 4%. Sequencing input: peripheral blood. These receptors all come from a woman between 55 and 75 years old with COVID-19, enrolled during active disease.

This rearrangement joins TRBV5-1 to TRBJ2-1, with 10 bases lining up with TRBD2. The junction had 5 bases not matched to a gene; V was cut back by 4 bases and J by 4 bases. This CDR3 contains 15 residues. Germline values: CDR1 SGHRS, CDR2 YFSETQ. The CDR3 bases are TGCGCCAGCAGCCCGCTAGCGGGAGCATACAATGAGCAGTTCTTC. Its protein is CASSPLAGAYNEQFF.

In this sample, this clone turned up once. V gene TRBV7-9 combines with J gene TRBJ2-6, with a tentative D call TRBD2 (6 bases). Germline assignment: CDR1 SEHNR and CDR2 FQNEAQ (reference sequence). The CDR3 is made up of 15 amino acids. V lost 8 bases and J 3 bases, leaving 14 bases between the germline ends. Written as DNA, the CDR3 is TGTGCCAGCCACAGTGGAGGGGTTGGGGCCAACGTCCTGACTTTC. It codes for CASHSGGVGANVLTF.

The V call is TRBV19, the J call TRBJ1-1, with a weak D call TRBD1 (5 bases). This CDR3 comprises 15 residues. Germline V gives CDR1 LNHDA, CDR2 SQIVND (reference sequence). V was pared by 7 bases and J by 4 bases, with 19 bases between. The CDR3 DNA sequence: TGTGCCAGTACCTTCGGAAGGGAAAGGGGCACTGAAGCTTTCTTT. This translates into CASTFGRERGTEAFF.

V gene TRBV7-9 combines with J gene TRBJ1-5; D is unclear. Trimming shortened V by 8 bases and J by 5 bases, and 10 bases separated the two germline ends. The germline CDR1 and CDR2 sequences are SEHNR and FQNEAQ (reference sequence). The CDR3 loop spans 12 amino acids. The CDR3 sequence: CASQTGDQPQHF. DNA for the CDR3: TGTGCCAGCCAGACGGGAGATCAGCCCCAGCATTTT.

The gene calls are TRBV6-4 and TRBJ1-2; D unclear. CDR3 length equals 12 residues. From germline, CDR1 is MRHNA and CDR2 SNTAGT. The ends were cut back, 1 base at V and 8 bases at J, with 8 bases in the middle. CDR3 in DNA: TGTGCCAGCAGTGACTACACGGGGGGCTACACCTTC. Translating it yields CASSDYTGGYTF.

This chain connects TRBV28 to TRBJ2-3; D perhaps matches TRBD2 (7 bases). The germline V and J ends were trimmed by 2 bases and 1 base, with 10 bases remaining between them. The germline V gene has CDR1 MDHEN and CDR2 SYDVKM. The CDR3 has 15 residues. The CDR3 protein is CASSLAGAGTDTQYF. The CDR3 DNA reads TGTGCCAGCAGTTTAGCGGGGGCGGGCACAGATACGCAGTATTTT.

V is TRBV30 and J is TRBJ2-1; D is unresolved. Germline CDR1 is GTSNPN and CDR2 is SVGIG (reference sequence). Trimming shortened V by 2 bases and J by 7 bases, and 6 bases separated the two germline ends. This CDR3 is built from 11 residues. The CDR3 coding sequence is TGTGCCTGGAGTCAGGATAATGAGCAGTTCTTC. This gives the protein CAWSQDNEQFF.

The genes are TRBV19 and TRBJ1-2; tentatively, D is TRBD1 (6 bases). V shed 5 bases and J shed 8 bases, with 15 bases lying between them. The CDR3 covers 13 residues. The V gene's germline CDR1 is LNHDA and CDR2 SQIVND (reference sequence). This CDR3 is CASSQPDSLGYTF. The CDR3 bases are TGTGCCAGTAGTCAACCGGACAGCCTCGGCTACACCTTC.

The chain employs TRBV6-6 and TRBJ1-3, with 7 bases that match TRBD1. The germline gives CDR1 MNHNY, CDR2 SVGAGI (reference sequence). CDR3 length equals 14 residues. Trimming removed 6 bases from V and 4 bases from J; junction bases left unmatched: 6. The CDR3 region has the DNA TGTGCCAGCAGGGACACAGGGGCCGGAAACACCATATATTTT. The encoded protein is CASRDTGAGNTIYF.

CDR3 loop: CATQGGVGNTEAFF. CDR3 sequence (DNA): TGTGCCACCCAAGGGGGGGTTGGGAACACTGAAGCTTTCTTT. The chain links TRBV24-1 to TRBJ1-1; TRBD1 might be the D (6 bases). There are 14 residues in the CDR3. Germline CDR1 KGHDR, CDR2 SFDVKD. Deletions cut 9 bases from V and 1 base from J, with 14 bases between.

J is TRBJ1-5 and V is TRBV6-5, with no clear D. This CDR3 is 14 amino acids long. Germline CDR1 reads MNHEY; CDR2 reads SVGAGI. V was trimmed by 8 bases and J by 4 bases, leaving 15 bases between them. The CDR3 loop is CASSAQTTNQPQHF. CDR3 coding DNA: TGTGCCAGCTCCGCCCAGACGACTAATCAGCCCCAGCATTTT.

The CDR3 DNA reads TGTGCCAGTAGTTATCGCCGGGACAGCCAAGAGACCCAGTACTTC. Translating gives CASSYRRDSQETQYF. This chain connects TRBV19 to TRBJ2-5; 7 nucleotides align to TRBD1. The V gene end was trimmed by 5 bases and the J gene end by 1 base; junction bases not matched to a gene: 7. Germline V gives CDR1 LNHDA, CDR2 SQIVND (reference sequence). The CDR3 is made up of 15 amino acids.

The CDR3 here is CASSPMVAGFTSTDTQYF. DNA for the CDR3: TGTGCCAGCAGCCCCATGGTAGCGGGTTTTACTAGCACAGATACGCAGTATTTT. This rearrangement joins TRBV9 to TRBJ2-3; the match to TRBD2 covers 7 bases. Per germline, CDR1 SGDLS and CDR2 YYNGEE. V lost 4 bases, J lost 0 bases, and 14 bases stayed unmatched. The CDR3 spans 18 residues. Complete variable domain (other parts from reference TRBV9 and TRBJ2-3): DSGVTQTPKHLITATGQRVTLRCSPRSGDLSVYWYQQSLDQGLQFLIQYYNGEERAKGNILERFSAQQFPDLHSELNLSSLELGDSALYFCASSPMVAGFTSTDTQYFGPGTRLTVL.

The J gene is TRBJ1-2, the V gene TRBV6-5; D remains ambiguous. The CDR3 consists of 15 residues. V lost 7 bases and J 6 bases, leaving 21 bases between the germline ends. Germline assignment: CDR1 MNHEY and CDR2 SVGAGI. CDR3 sequence reads: CASKHDGVVLDGYTF. The DNA for the CDR3 is TGTGCCAGCAAACACGACGGGGTAGTCTTAGATGGCTACACCTTC.

This chain joins TRBV5-6 and TRBJ1-4; TRBD1 matches 10 bases. The germline V gene has CDR1 SGHDT and CDR2 YYEEEE. V lost 5 bases to trimming and J lost 8 bases; unmatched junction nucleotides: 6. The CDR3 is 14 amino acids. The CDR3 nucleotides are TGTGCCAGCAGAAAGGGGACAGGGGAAGAAAAACTGTTTTTT. The encoded protein is CASRKGTGEEKLFF.

The V call is TRBV9, the J call TRBJ2-2; tentative D call: TRBD2 (7 bases). The length of the CDR3 is 17 residues. Germline V gene sequence: CDR1 SGDLS, CDR2 YYNGEE. Trimming shortened V by 4 bases and J by 5 bases, and 21 bases separated the two germline ends. DNA of the CDR3: TGTGCCAGCAGCCCCCGGCCCGGGGGGCAGGGGACCGGGGAGCTGTTTTTT. Its protein is CASSPRPGGQGTGELFF.

CDR3 bases: TGTGCCAGCAGTCCAGGACAGATTGAAGCTTTCTTT. Its translation is CASSPGQIEAFF. The chain uses TRBV12-3 or TRBV12-4 and TRBJ1-1; a possible D gene is TRBD1 (6 bases). V was trimmed by 5 bases and J by 7 bases, leaving 11 bases between them. This CDR3 contains 12 residues.

This chain joins TRBV6-6 and TRBJ1-1; TRBD1 is a possible D gene (5 bases). This CDR3 region has 12 residues. V lost 9 bases and J 2 bases, leaving 10 bases between the germline ends. Germline CDR1 and CDR2: MNHNY and SVGAGI (reference sequence). This CDR3 reads CASCDRNTEAFF. DNA of the CDR3: TGTGCCAGTTGTGACAGAAACACTGAAGCTTTCTTT.